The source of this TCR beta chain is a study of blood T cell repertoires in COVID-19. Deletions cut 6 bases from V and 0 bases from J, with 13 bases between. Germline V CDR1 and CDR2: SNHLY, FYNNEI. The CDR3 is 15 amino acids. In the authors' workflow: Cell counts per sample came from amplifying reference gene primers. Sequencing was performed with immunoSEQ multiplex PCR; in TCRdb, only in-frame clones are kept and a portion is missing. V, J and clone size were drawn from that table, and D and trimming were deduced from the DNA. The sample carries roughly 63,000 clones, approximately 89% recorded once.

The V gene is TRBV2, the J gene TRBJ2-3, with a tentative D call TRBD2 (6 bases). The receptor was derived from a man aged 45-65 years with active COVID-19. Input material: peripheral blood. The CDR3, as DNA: TGTGCCAGCAGGCCGGGGGTATGGAGCACAGATACGCAGTATTTT. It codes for CASRPGVWSTDTQYF. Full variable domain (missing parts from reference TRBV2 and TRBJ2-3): EPEVTQTPSHQVTQMGQEVILRCVPISNHLYFYWYRQILGQKVEFLVSFYNNEISEKSEIFDDQFSVERPDGSNFTLKIRSTKLEDSAMYFCASRPGVWSTDTQYFGPGTRLTVL.